The rows below give T cell receptor beta chains drawn from one sample of a study of PD-1 blockade in classical Hodgkin lymphoma. Here immunoSEQ multiplex PCR was the method, and the copy in TCRdb shows in-frame clones only, minus some. The data hold fewer than 20,000 clones, with around 92% observed a single time. Material: CD4+ T cells from blood. These receptors came from a human donor with classical Hodgkin lymphoma. Each CDR3 is given with its conserved first and last residue. A D gene is named only where the DNA matches it firmly.

J: TRBJ1-5
D: -
V: TRBV5-5
CDR3: CASSRWGQPQHF
DNA: TGTGCCAGCAGCAGATGGGGTCAGCCCCAGCATTTT

J: TRBJ2-7
D: -
V: TRBV29-1
CDR3: CSVGGLHTYEQYF
DNA: TGCAGCGTTGGTGGTCTACACACCTACGAGCAGTACTTC

J: TRBJ2-7
D: -
V: TRBV19
CDR3: CASSFTGDSYEQYF
DNA: TGTGCCAGTAGTTTCACGGGAGATTCCTACGAGCAGTACTTC

J: TRBJ2-3
D: -
V: TRBV19
CDR3: CASSTGDTQYF
DNA: TGTGCCAGTAGTACCGGGGATACGCAGTATTTT

J: TRBJ1-1
D: -
V: TRBV10-3
CDR3: CAISEGRREGAFF
DNA: TGTGCCATCAGTGAGGGACGGAGGGAGGGAGCTTTCTTT

J: TRBJ1-2
D: -
V: TRBV30
CDR3: CAWSREGPNSYGYTF
DNA: TGTGCCTGGAGTAGGGAGGGCCCGAATAGTTATGGCTACACCTTC

J: TRBJ1-5
D: -
V: TRBV6-4
CDR3: CASSAGVGNQPQHF
DNA: TGTGCCAGCAGTGCGGGGGTTGGCAATCAGCCCCAGCATTTT

J: TRBJ1-1
D: -
V: TRBV27
CDR3: CASSLSARTSRAEAFF
DNA: TGTGCCAGCAGTTTATCGGCCAGAACCTCGAGGGCTGAAGCTTTCTTT

J: TRBJ2-2
D: -
V: TRBV15
CDR3: CATSRGGSGELFF
DNA: TGTGCCACCAGCAGAGGGGGGTCCGGGGAGCTGTTTTTT

J: TRBJ2-3
D: TRBD2
V: TRBV5-8
CDR3: CASSPRLALSTDTQYF
DNA: TGTGCCAGCAGCCCCAGACTAGCGCTTAGCACAGATACGCAGTATTTT

J: TRBJ1-5
D: TRBD1
V: TRBV28
CDR3: CASRRQGSQHF
DNA: TGTGCCAGCAGACGACAGGGAAGCCAGCATTTT

J: TRBJ2-5
D: TRBD2
V: TRBV30
CDR3: CASRTSGIQETQYF
DNA: TGTGCCTCCCGGACTAGCGGGATCCAAGAGACCCAGTACTTC

J: TRBJ2-1
D: -
V: TRBV2
CDR3: CASREDYNEQFF
DNA: TGTGCCAGCAGGGAGGACTACAATGAGCAGTTCTTC

J: TRBJ2-2
D: TRBD1
V: TRBV10-3
CDR3: CAIGYRGQTGELFF
DNA: TGTGCCATCGGCTACAGGGGGCAGACCGGGGAGCTGTTTTTT

J: TRBJ1-5
D: -
V: TRBV6-6
CDR3: CASSYGGRQPQHF
DNA: TGTGCCAGCAGTTACGGGGGAAGGCAGCCCCAGCATTTT

J: TRBJ2-6
D: -
V: TRBV14
CDR3: CASSQDRAGANVLTF
DNA: TGTGCCAGCAGCCAAGATAGGGCTGGGGCCAACGTCCTGACTTTC

J: TRBJ2-4
D: TRBD1
V: TRBV7-8
CDR3: CASSLVLGQGGNIQYF
DNA: TGTGCCAGCAGCTTAGTCTTGGGACAGGGGGGGAACATTCAGTACTTC

J: TRBJ1-1
D: -
V: TRBV2
CDR3: CASRGNTEAFF
DNA: TGTGCCAGCAGGGGTAACACTGAAGCTTTCTTT

J: TRBJ2-7
D: -
V: TRBV9
CDR3: CASSVLDGSYEQYF
DNA: TGTGCCAGCAGCGTACTCGACGGCTCCTACGAGCAGTACTTC

J: TRBJ1-1
D: -
V: TRBV6-5
CDR3: CASSYSGRDTEAFF
DNA: TGTGCCAGCAGTTACTCGGGTAGGGACACTGAAGCTTTCTTT

J: TRBJ2-3
D: -
V: TRBV29-1
CDR3: CSVVAFSTDTQYF
DNA: TGCAGCGTTGTGGCGTTCAGCACAGATACGCAGTATTTT

J: TRBJ1-2
D: -
V: TRBV10-3
CDR3: CAISESTVGGANYGYTF
DNA: TGTGCCATCAGTGAGTCGACTGTGGGGGGAGCTAACTATGGCTACACCTTC